The 28 T cell receptor beta chains below all came from one sample that was sequenced in a study of T cells in Graves' hyperthyroidism and ophthalmopathy (dated by TCRdb to about 2019). The method behind the library was multiplex PCR. The sequencer listed for this sample is Illumina HiSeq 2000. Amplification of TCR beta CDR3 regions was carried out from RNA transcripts. The first round of RT-PCR for the TCR CDR3 was performed with the HTBI primer set and the Qiagen OneStep RT-PCR kit. The public reads were run again by TCRdb, first through fastp at Q25 and then through MiXCR, and only productive beta chains were kept. Rows matching on CDR3 protein sequence are summarized as one entry with the most common DNA and genes. The sample includes 450,000 to 700,000 distinct CDR3 sequences, with about 45% observed a single time. The ten largest clones take up more than 7% of the sample. The sequenced sample consisted of peripheral blood or thyroid tissue (not recorded which). Receptors were obtained from a woman aged 18-35 years with Graves' hyperthyroidism.

This clonotype was detected only a few times. This chain connects TRBV5-1 to TRBJ2-5; perhaps D is TRBD1 or TRBD2 (5 bases each). CDR3 size: 13 residues. Deletions cut 4 bases from V and 4 bases from J, with 11 bases between. Germline assignment: CDR1 SGHRS and CDR2 YFSETQ. CDR3 sequence: CASSPGSGETQYF. Here the CDR3 DNA reads TGCGCCAGCAGCCCAGGGAGTGGAGAGACCCAGTACTTC.

The chain recombines TRBV25-1 with TRBJ1-2; 7 nucleotides match TRBD1. Germline V CDR1 and CDR2: MGHDK, SYGVNS. The ends lost 7 bases at V and 0 bases at J; junction bases unmatched: 8. CDR3 length equals 15 residues. The CDR3 region is CASNLDRVANYGYTF. The DNA for the CDR3 is TGTGCCAGCAACCTCGACAGGGTCGCTAACTATGGCTACACCTTC.

This clonotype was seen ten or more times. V usage is TRBV6-1 and J usage is TRBJ2-5, with 10 nucleotides matching TRBD2. This CDR3 has 15 residues. Germline V CDR1 and CDR2: MNHNS, SASEGT. V was pared by 7 bases and J by 1 base, with 6 bases of the junction left unmatched. CDR3 sequence reads: CASNLGLALQETQYF. In DNA form, the CDR3 reads TGTGCCAGCAATCTGGGACTAGCGCTCCAAGAGACCCAGTACTTC.

This clonotype was counted many times. The CDR3 sequence is CASSQTRSQETQYF. The CDR3, as DNA: TGTGCCAGCAGCCAAACGCGTTCGCAAGAGACCCAGTACTTC. The rearrangement joins TRBV14 to TRBJ2-5; D is undetermined. The V and J ends lost 2 bases and 2 bases respectively, with 9 bases between them. The germline V gene encodes CDR1 SGHDN and CDR2 FVKESK. The CDR3 extends over 14 amino acids.

With respect to this clonotype: An end of the junction differs from the germline gene, which may be a read error. J is TRBJ2-7 and V is TRBV24-1; the match to TRBD2 covers 13 bases. Germline-derived CDR1 and CDR2 are KGHDR and SFDVKD. There are 16 residues in the CDR3. The CDR3 nucleotides are TGTGCCAGCAGTCCCAGGACTAGCGGGAGAGGGTACGAGCAGTACTTC. Its protein is CASSPRTSGRGYEQYF.

There are many counts of this clonotype. V and J are TRBV12-3 or TRBV12-4 and TRBJ2-7, with 14 bases aligning to TRBD2. V lost 0 bases and J lost 2; bases outside the gene matches: 6. The CDR3 totals 18 residues. In nucleotides, the CDR3 is TGTGCCAGCAGTTTAGCGGGACTAGCGGGAGCCTCTACCTACGAGCAGTACTTC. This sequence encodes CASSLAGLAGASTYEQYF.

The sample holds a few counts of this clonotype. V is TRBV20-1 and J is TRBJ2-3, with D perhaps matching TRBD1 or TRBD2 (6 bases each). Germline CDR1 and CDR2: DFQATT and SNEGSKA (reference sequence). V lost 5 bases, J lost 0 bases, and 9 bases lay in between. This CDR3 has 13 amino acids. CDR3 DNA sequence: TGCAGTGCTGGGGGGCCGAGCACAGATACGCAGTATTTT. Translation: CSAGGPSTDTQYF.

This clonotype has at least ten counts. V gene TRBV5-7 combines with J gene TRBJ2-5; TRBD2 agrees at 9 bases. TRBV5-7 is recorded as an ORF, its role being uncertain. Trimming at V came to 4 bases and at J to 5 bases, leaving 9 bases not matched to a gene. This CDR3 spans 15 amino acids. CDR3 in amino acids: CASSACGTSSETQYF. The CDR3 DNA follows: TGTGCCAGCAGCGCCTGCGGGACTAGCAGCGAGACCCAGTACTTC.

This clonotype was seen a single time. This may stem from a read error, because a much larger clone lies one nucleotide away. The rearrangement links TRBV10-3 to TRBJ1-5; 9 positions agree with TRBD1. Germline CDR1 ENHRY, CDR2 SYGVKD. The CDR3 is made up of 16 amino acids. The CDR3, as DNA: TGTACCAGCAGTCCGACTTGGGGACAGGGCTATCAGCCCCAGCATTTT. Its protein product is CTSSPTWGQGYQPQHF.

This chain links TRBV24-1 with TRBJ1-2; no reliable D call. Germline CDR1 and CDR2: KGHDR and SFDVKD. This CDR3 region has 13 residues. V lost 5 bases and J 7 bases, leaving 13 bases between the germline ends. CDR3 residues: CATSGGGLGGYTF. In DNA, the CDR3 is TGTGCCACCAGTGGAGGAGGGCTCGGTGGCTACACCTTC.

The genes are TRBV7-9 and TRBJ1-2; TRBD1 matches 7 bases. The V gene end was trimmed by 6 bases and the J gene end by 1 base; junction bases not matched to a gene: 14. The CDR3 is 17 amino acids. Germline V CDR1 and CDR2: SEHNR, FQNEAQ (reference sequence). CDR3 sequence: CASSAPRGDRVNYGYTF. The CDR3 coding sequence is TGTGCCAGCAGTGCTCCTCGAGGGGACAGAGTTAACTATGGCTACACCTTC.

In the case of this clonotype: A much larger clone is a single base away; this may be a read error. V gene TRBV7-3 combines with J gene TRBJ1-1; D is unclear. The germline gives CDR1 SGHTA, CDR2 FQGTGA. Trimming removed 4 bases from V and 3 bases from J, with 9 bases in between. The CDR3 contains 13 residues. CDR3: CASSSLGDTEAFF. The CDR3 DNA reads TGTGCCAGCAGCTCCCTCGGGGACACTGAAGCTTTCTTT. Drawing the rest from reference TRBV7-3 and TRBJ1-1, the complete variable domain is GAGVSQTPSNKVTEKGKYVELRCDPISGHTALYWYRQSLGQGPEFLIYFQGTGAADDSGLPNDRFFAVRPEGSVSTLKIQRTERGDSAVYLCASSSLGDTEAFFGQGTRLTVV.

This clonotype was seen many times. The chain recombines TRBV29-1 with TRBJ1-2; no clear D gene. Trimming cost V 4 bases and J 4 bases, with 13 bases left between them. Germline CDR1 reads SQVTM; CDR2 reads ANQGSEA. The CDR3 sequence is 13 residues long. The CDR3 nucleotides read TGCAGCGTTGGAGGAGGTTGGGGCTATGGCTACACCTTC. Its protein product is CSVGGGWGYGYTF.

This clonotype was seen at least ten times. This chain connects TRBV2 to TRBJ1-4, with 7 bases that match TRBD1. This CDR3 has 15 residues. Per the germline V gene, CDR1 is SNHLY and CDR2 is FYNNEI. V lost 7 bases and J lost 4; bases outside the gene matches: 9. CDR3 amino acids: CASTPWTGDNEKLFF. CDR3 nucleotides: TGTGCCAGCACTCCTTGGACAGGAGATAATGAAAAACTGTTTTTT. Full variable domain (rest looked up from reference TRBV2 and TRBJ1-4): EPEVTQTPSHQVTQMGQEVILRCVPISNHLYFYWYRQILGQKVEFLVSFYNNEISEKSEIFDDQFSVERPDGSNFTLKIRSTKLEDSAMYFCASTPWTGDNEKLFFGSGTQLSVL.

This clonotype was seen just once. CDR3 in amino acids: CRASVGDATEKLFF. The CDR3 DNA reads as TGCAGAGCTTCCGTGGGGGACGCCACTGAAAAACTGTTTTTT. This rearrangement joins TRBV20-1 to TRBJ1-4; D is possibly TRBD1 (5 bases). The CDR3 length is 14 residues. Germline lookup yields CDR1 DFQATT and CDR2 SNEGSKA (reference sequence).

The chain couples TRBV7-9 to TRBJ2-7; 10 positions match TRBD2. CDR3 length: 16 residues. Germline CDR1 SEHNR, CDR2 FQNEAQ (reference sequence). V dropped 4 bases and J dropped 2; count of bases not matched to a gene: 8. The CDR3 region is CASSSPRLAGAYEQYF. Written as DNA, the CDR3 is TGTGCCAGCAGCTCACCACGACTAGCGGGCGCCTACGAGCAGTACTTC.

The sample holds many counts of this clonotype. The rearrangement uses TRBV6-6 and TRBJ1-4, with D unresolved. Trimming removed 3 bases from V and 4 bases from J, with 9 bases in between. The CDR3 covers 14 residues. Per germline, CDR1 MNHNY and CDR2 SVGAGI (reference sequence). CDR3 residues: CASSYHRSNEKLFF. The CDR3 bases are TGTGCCAGCAGTTATCACAGAAGTAATGAAAAACTGTTTTTT.

As to this clonotype: This may arise from a read error, as a much more abundant clone is one base away. The chain couples TRBV20-1 to TRBJ1-5; a weak D match, TRBD1 (5 bases). The CDR3 contains 12 residues. CDR1 is DFQATT and CDR2 is SNEGSKA in the germline V gene (reference sequence). Trimming removed 5 bases at V and 7 bases at J, with 12 bases between. CDR3 sequence: CSAATQGQPQHF. In nucleotides, the CDR3 is TGCAGTGCTGCGACTCAGGGCCAGCCCCAGCATTTT.

The V call is TRBV5-1, the J call TRBJ2-5; 12 positions match TRBD2. The CDR3 has 17 amino acids. Germline trimming cut 4 bases from V and 0 bases from J; bases unmatched to any gene: 7. Looked up from germline, CDR1 is SGHRS and CDR2 is YFSETQ. In DNA form, the CDR3 reads TGCGCCAGCAGCGATCGGACTAGCGGGAAGTACCAAGAGACCCAGTACTTC. This gives the protein CASSDRTSGKYQETQYF.

This clonotype has a count of ten or more. This sequence joins TRBV4-3 and TRBJ1-1; D gene unclear. This CDR3 contains 13 residues. Germline CDR1 and CDR2: LGHNA and YSLEER. Trimming removed 1 base from V and 3 bases from J, with 6 bases in between. Written as DNA, the CDR3 is TGCGCCAGCAGCCAAGTTAGGGACACTGAAGCTTTCTTT. Translated, it gives CASSQVRDTEAFF.

J is TRBJ1-2 and V is TRBV10-3; D is ambiguous. Looked up from germline, CDR1 is ENHRY and CDR2 is SYGVKD. The CDR3 is 13 amino acids. V was pared by 6 bases and J by 8 bases, with 16 bases between. The CDR3 region has the DNA TGTGCCATCAGGGGTGGCGAGGGCAGGGGCTACACCTTC. Amino acids: CAIRGGEGRGYTF.

The chain links TRBV25-1 to TRBJ1-2; D gene ambiguous. Germline V gene lookup returns CDR1 MGHDK and CDR2 SYGVNS. V lost 2 bases and J lost 4, with 11 bases in between. The CDR3 sequence is 14 residues long. The CDR3 is CASSEEIGSYGYTF. The CDR3 coding sequence is TGTGCCAGCAGTGAAGAGATAGGCAGCTATGGCTACACCTTC.

In the case of this clonotype: As the CDR3 is not closed by the conserved phenylalanine or tryptophan, this likely results from a read error. The J gene is TRBJ2-7, the V gene TRBV20-1; no definite D call. The germline V gene encodes CDR1 DFQATT and CDR2 SNEGSKA (reference sequence). The germline V and J ends were trimmed by 5 bases and 0 bases, with 11 bases remaining between them. The CDR3 has 13 amino acids. Here the CDR3 reads CSALQAASYEQYL. For the CDR3, the DNA is TGCAGTGCTCTCCAAGCAGCCTCCTACGAGCAGTACCTC.

This clonotype came up many times. The chain is built from TRBV29-1 and TRBJ2-7, with D hard to call. There are 11 residues in the CDR3. Trimming left V 8 bases short and J 0 bases short, with 8 bases between. CDR1 SQVTM and CDR2 ANQGSEA come from the germline V gene. CDR3: CSFRFSYEQYF. CDR3 coding DNA: TGCAGCTTCAGGTTCTCCTACGAGCAGTACTTC.

V usage is TRBV7-2 and J usage is TRBJ1-1; D may be TRBD1 (5 bases). Germline V gene data show CDR1 as SGHTA and CDR2 as FQGNSA. CDR3 length equals 16 residues. The V end was cut by 2 bases, the J end by 1 base, with 14 bases between. The CDR3 bases are TGTGCCAGCAGCTTACTCCGGGACGGGGAGAACACTGAAGCTTTCTTT. Residues: CASSLLRDGENTEAFF.

This clonotype was detected once. The germline gene is not matched at one end of the junction; a read error may be the cause. This chain uses TRBV10-2 with TRBJ1-5, with D tentatively TRBD1 (6 bases). Germline CDR1 and CDR2: WSHSY and SAAADI. This CDR3 is 15 amino acids long. The CDR3 DNA reads as TGCGCCGGCGGATCCGGGACAATGCTGGATCAGCCCCAGAATTTT. This gives the protein CAGGSGTMLDQPQNF.

This sequence joins TRBV20-1 and TRBJ1-2; the D is unclear. V was clipped by 2 bases and J by 8 bases, with 12 bases between them. This CDR3 has 12 residues. Germline CDR1 reads DFQATT; CDR2 reads SNEGSKA (reference sequence). The CDR3, as DNA: TGCAGTGCTAGAAATAGGGAAGTGGGCTACACCTTC. Translated: CSARNREVGYTF.

The chain combines TRBV7-2 with TRBJ2-5, with TRBD2 identical over 9 bases. The J call may be incorrect, as the DNA end agrees better with TRBJ2-1. Germline CDR1 reads SGHTA; CDR2 reads FQGNSA. This CDR3 spans 15 amino acids. The CDR3 DNA follows: TGTGCCAGCAGCGCCCTAGCGGGATCTTACAATGAGCAGTTCTTC. Protein sequence: CASSALAGSYNEQFF.